The present T cell receptor (beta chain) was sequenced within a study of T cell responses to AZD1222 COVID-19 vaccine. Here immunoSEQ multiplex PCR was the method, and the copy in TCRdb shows in-frame clones only, minus some. Found here are more than 95,000 clones, 70% to 90% of them singletons; the top ten hold 2% to 3%. This clone was picked up one time. This TCR derives from an adult in good health. The source material was peripheral blood, sampled on day 0 of AZD1222 vaccination.

CDR3 nucleotide sequence: TGTGCCAGCAGCTTAGATCCGACTGTGAGCTCTGGAAACACCATATATTTT. It specifies CASSLDPTVSSGNTIYF. This sequence joins TRBV5-4 and TRBJ1-3; D gene uncertain. Germline CDR1 is SGHNT and CDR2 is YYREEE (reference sequence). Trimming removed 2 bases from V and 0 bases from J, with 15 bases in between. The CDR3 has 17 amino acids.